These T cell receptor beta chains were read from a single sample in a study of neurological immune-mediated disorders. TCRdb used MiXCR to reprocess the 5' RACE reads, holding one entry per CDR3 protein. The sample holds approximately 47,000 distinct CDR3 sequences, approximately 15% seen once. Source material: PBMCs. These receptors originate from a man between 25 and 39 years old in good health. CDR3s include the opening cysteine and the closing phenylalanine or tryptophan. The order of the fields is clone size, V gene, D gene, J gene, CDR3 DNA, CDR3 protein. A D gene is named only where the DNA matches it firmly. Only some rows state a clone size, as once, few, many or a class for expanded clones.

abundance: many; v_gene: TRBV12-5; d_gene: TRBD1; j_gene: TRBJ2-1; CDR3nt: TGTGCTAGTGGATTATCCCGGAGACAGGGTAATGAGCAGTTCTTC; CDR3aa: CASGLSRRQGNEQFF
abundance: many; v_gene: TRBV3-1; d_gene: NA; j_gene: TRBJ1-3; CDR3nt: TGTGCCAGCAGCCAACGAATGACTGGAAACACCATATATTTT; CDR3aa: CASSQRMTGNTIYF
abundance: many; v_gene: TRBV5-1; d_gene: NA; j_gene: TRBJ2-1; CDR3nt: TGCGCCAGCAGCTTGGGGGTTGAAGATGAGCAGTTCTTC; CDR3aa: CASSLGVEDEQFF
abundance: many; v_gene: TRBV18; d_gene: NA; j_gene: TRBJ2-6; CDR3nt: TGTGCCAGCTCACCAGGGGGGGGCGCGTCTGGGGCCAACGTCCTGACTTTC; CDR3aa: CASSPGGGASGANVLTF
abundance: many; v_gene: TRBV2; d_gene: TRBD2; j_gene: TRBJ2-4; CDR3nt: TGTGCCAGCAGTCCGACTAGCGGAGCCAAAAACATTCAGTACTTC; CDR3aa: CASSPTSGAKNIQYF
abundance: many; v_gene: TRBV20-1; d_gene: NA; j_gene: TRBJ2-7; CDR3nt: TGCAGTCCGACTGAAGCCGCCTACGAGCAGTACTTC; CDR3aa: CSPTEAAYEQYF
abundance: NA; v_gene: TRBV6-6; d_gene: NA; j_gene: TRBJ2-1; CDR3nt: TGTGCCAGCAGTACCAGCTCCTACAATGAGCAGTTCTTC; CDR3aa: CASSTSSYNEQFF
abundance: many; v_gene: TRBV20-1; d_gene: TRBD2; j_gene: TRBJ2-1; CDR3nt: TGCAGTGCTAGAGTCTTGCGGGAGTTCTACAATGAGCAGTTCTTC; CDR3aa: CSARVLREFYNEQFF
abundance: NA; v_gene: TRBV7-2; d_gene: NA; j_gene: TRBJ2-1; CDR3nt: TGTGCCAGCAGCCGTCAGGGGAGCTCCTACAATGAGCAGTTCTTC; CDR3aa: CASSRQGSSYNEQFF
abundance: few; v_gene: TRBV19; d_gene: NA; j_gene: TRBJ2-7; CDR3nt: TGTGCCAGTAGTATGCTGGCAGGTAGCTCCTACGAGCAGTACTTC; CDR3aa: CASSMLAGSSYEQYF
abundance: many; v_gene: TRBV4-1; d_gene: NA; j_gene: TRBJ2-3; CDR3nt: TGCGCCAGCAGCCCAAGGGGAGGGGGGGCAGGTACGCAGTATTTT; CDR3aa: CASSPRGGGAGTQYF
abundance: many; v_gene: TRBV5-1; d_gene: TRBD1; j_gene: TRBJ1-4; CDR3nt: TGCGCCAGCAGCGTCAGGGGGCTTGATGAAAAACTGTTTTTT; CDR3aa: CASSVRGLDEKLFF
abundance: many; v_gene: TRBV3-1; d_gene: TRBD2; j_gene: TRBJ2-7; CDR3nt: TGTGCCAGCAGCCAAGATCTAGCGGGAGGGGAAGGGCAGTACTTC; CDR3aa: CASSQDLAGGEGQYF
abundance: many; v_gene: TRBV20-1; d_gene: NA; j_gene: TRBJ1-4; CDR3nt: TGCAGTGCTAGATGGGGAACTAATGAAAAACTGTTTTTT; CDR3aa: CSARWGTNEKLFF
abundance: many; v_gene: TRBV5-1; d_gene: TRBD1; j_gene: TRBJ2-7; CDR3nt: TGCGCCAGCAGCCACGCACAGGCCCCCAGGGGGTACGAGCAGTACTTC; CDR3aa: CASSHAQAPRGYEQYF
abundance: NA; v_gene: TRBV5-1; d_gene: TRBD1; j_gene: TRBJ2-2; CDR3nt: TGCGCCAGCAGTTCCGGGACAGGGATCACCGGGGAGCTGTTTTTT; CDR3aa: CASSSGTGITGELFF
abundance: NA; v_gene: TRBV29-1; d_gene: NA; j_gene: TRBJ1-2; CDR3nt: TGCAGCGTTGTGGTTTCCATTTATGGCTACACCTTC; CDR3aa: CSVVVSIYGYTF
abundance: many; v_gene: TRBV6-1; d_gene: TRBD1; j_gene: TRBJ2-7; CDR3nt: TGTGCCAGCAGTTGGACAGGGAGGTACGAGCAGTACTTC; CDR3aa: CASSWTGRYEQYF
abundance: many; v_gene: TRBV5-1; d_gene: NA; j_gene: TRBJ2-7; CDR3nt: TGCGCCAGCAGGCCCGGGACGCAAACCTACGAGCAGTACTTC; CDR3aa: CASRPGTQTYEQYF
abundance: few; v_gene: TRBV10-3; d_gene: TRBD1; j_gene: TRBJ1-1; CDR3nt: TGTGCCATCAGTGGACAGGGGGGGGACACTGAAGCTTTCTTT; CDR3aa: CAISGQGGDTEAFF
abundance: many; v_gene: TRBV5-1; d_gene: TRBD1; j_gene: TRBJ2-5; CDR3nt: TGCGCCAGCAGCTTAGGCGTCGGGACAGGCCAAGAGACCCAGTACTTC; CDR3aa: CASSLGVGTGQETQYF
abundance: NA; v_gene: TRBV7-8; d_gene: NA; j_gene: TRBJ2-1; CDR3nt: TGTGCCAGCGTGGGCGTCAGGTCCTCCAATGAGCACTTCTTC; CDR3aa: CASVGVRSSNEHFF
abundance: many; v_gene: TRBV9; d_gene: NA; j_gene: TRBJ2-7; CDR3nt: TGTGCCAGCAGCCTTCTACCCCAGAGTTCCTACGAGCAGTACTTC; CDR3aa: CASSLLPQSSYEQYF
abundance: many; v_gene: TRBV20-1; d_gene: NA; j_gene: TRBJ1-1; CDR3nt: TGCAGTGCTAGAGATGCGGGGGGCACTGAAGCTTTCTTT; CDR3aa: CSARDAGGTEAFF